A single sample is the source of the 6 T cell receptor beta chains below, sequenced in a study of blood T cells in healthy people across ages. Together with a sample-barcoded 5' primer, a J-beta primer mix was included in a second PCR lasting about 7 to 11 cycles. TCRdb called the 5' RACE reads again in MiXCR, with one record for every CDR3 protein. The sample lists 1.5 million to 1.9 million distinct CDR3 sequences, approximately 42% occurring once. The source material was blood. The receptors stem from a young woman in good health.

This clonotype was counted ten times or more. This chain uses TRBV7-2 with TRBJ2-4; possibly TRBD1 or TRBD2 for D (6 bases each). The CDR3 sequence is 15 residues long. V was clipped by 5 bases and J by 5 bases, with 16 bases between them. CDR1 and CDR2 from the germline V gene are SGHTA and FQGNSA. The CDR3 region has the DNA TGTGCCAGCAGCCTGGGGGGCCACGGGGAAAACATTCAGTACTTC. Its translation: CASSLGGHGENIQYF.

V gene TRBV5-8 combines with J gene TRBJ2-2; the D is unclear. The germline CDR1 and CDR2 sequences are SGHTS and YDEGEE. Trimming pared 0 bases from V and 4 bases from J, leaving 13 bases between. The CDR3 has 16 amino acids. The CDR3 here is CASSLVGISRTGELFF. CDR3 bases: TGTGCCAGCAGCTTGGTTGGCATATCACGCACCGGGGAGCTGTTTTTT.

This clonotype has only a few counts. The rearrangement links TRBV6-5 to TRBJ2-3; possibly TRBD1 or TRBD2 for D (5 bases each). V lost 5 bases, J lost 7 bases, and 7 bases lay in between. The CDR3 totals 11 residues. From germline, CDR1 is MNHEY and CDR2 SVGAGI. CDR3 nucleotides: TGTGCCAGCAGTCGGGGCCATACGCAGTATTTT. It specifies CASSRGHTQYF.

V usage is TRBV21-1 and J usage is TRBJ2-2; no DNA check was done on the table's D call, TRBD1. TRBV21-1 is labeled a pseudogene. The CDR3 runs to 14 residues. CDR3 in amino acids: CARGTGENTGELFF. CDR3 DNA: TGTGCCAGGGGGACAGGAGAGAACACCGGGGAGCTGTTTTTT.

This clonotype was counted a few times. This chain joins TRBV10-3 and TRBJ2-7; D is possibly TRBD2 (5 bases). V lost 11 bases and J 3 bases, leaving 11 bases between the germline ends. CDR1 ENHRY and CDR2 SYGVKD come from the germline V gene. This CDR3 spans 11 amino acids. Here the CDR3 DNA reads TGTGCCGTCGATCGGGGCTACGAGCAGTACTTC. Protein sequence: CAVDRGYEQYF.

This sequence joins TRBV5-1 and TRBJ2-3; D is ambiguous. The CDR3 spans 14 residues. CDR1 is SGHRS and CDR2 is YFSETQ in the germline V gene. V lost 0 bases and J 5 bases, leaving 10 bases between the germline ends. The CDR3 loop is CASSLGPQEDTQYF. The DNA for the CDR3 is TGCGCCAGCAGCTTGGGCCCGCAGGAAGATACGCAGTATTTT.